Detailed here is one T cell receptor (beta chain). This sample is part of a study of shared clonotypes between healthy human individuals. Every donor, a Caucasian adult, lived in Nashville, Tennessee. Unsorted samples used some 90 million PBMCs for genomic DNA. Each PCR replicate run on unsorted PBMC took in 300 ng DNA, around 30,000 T cell genomes. What was sequenced on ten immunoSEQ deep assay plates was unsorted PBMC DNA. Sequenced by immunoSEQ multiplex PCR; TCRdb stores in-frame clones only, minus some. The sample lists 490,000 or so clones, 65% to 80% seen once, with roughly 12% in the top ten. Between the trimmed V and J ends, which lost 5 bases and 3 bases, there was a span of 11 bases. The germline gives CDR1 LNHDA, CDR2 SQIVND (reference sequence). CDR3 length: 13 residues.

Sequencing was done on a sample of PBMCs. This sequence was found in a middle-aged woman in good health. Some clones in this sample may be carry-over from other donors' samples. The chain has TRBV19 and TRBJ2-7; no clear D. CDR3 sequence reads: CASSWAVDYEQYF. CDR3 sequence (DNA): TGTGCCAGTAGTTGGGCAGTAGACTACGAGCAGTACTTC.